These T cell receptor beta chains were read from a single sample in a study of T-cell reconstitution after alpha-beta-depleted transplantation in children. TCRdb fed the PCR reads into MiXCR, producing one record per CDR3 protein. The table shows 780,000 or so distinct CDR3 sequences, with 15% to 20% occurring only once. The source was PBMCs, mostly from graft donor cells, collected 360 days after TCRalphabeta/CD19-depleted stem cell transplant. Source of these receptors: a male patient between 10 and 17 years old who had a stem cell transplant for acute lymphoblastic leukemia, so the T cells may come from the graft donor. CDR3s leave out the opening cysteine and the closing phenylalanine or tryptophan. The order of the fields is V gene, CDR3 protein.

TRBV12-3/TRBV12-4,ASIRTSGENEQF
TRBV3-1,ASSQEYGGRAPDTQY
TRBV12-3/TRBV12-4,ASVPYAPSGSARSYNEQF
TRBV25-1,ASSGSSGRHSYEQY
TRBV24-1,ATSDSIAGVGLANSPLH
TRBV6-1,ASRRTDLYEQY
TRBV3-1,ASMAYEQY
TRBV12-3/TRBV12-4,ASRQAWNEKLF
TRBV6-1,ASSISGGPPGSPLH
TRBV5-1,ASSRTTSGSFGETQY
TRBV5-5,ASSLEGPLTYEQY
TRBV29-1,SDADLYGYT
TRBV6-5,ASSYSWTAYGYT
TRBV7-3,ASSLTGQGVTEAF
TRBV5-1,ASSPVGAGEAF
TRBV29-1,SVVAANTGELF
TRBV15,ATSRDSSRQY
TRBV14,ASSQWDSGFGANVLT
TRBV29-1,SVGSGRAGRSTDTQY
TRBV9,ASSPSDSLYEQY
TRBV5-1,ASRAPGGWREQY
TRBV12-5,ASGPIPYEQY
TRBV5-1,ASSLVSGKAEQF
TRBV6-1,ASRERLTGYNSPLH
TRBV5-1,ASSLEIGGYYGYT
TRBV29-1,SISSGTSYEQY
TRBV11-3,ASSSRGLEQF
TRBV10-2,ASSEFQGASYEQY
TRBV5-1,ASRARETQY
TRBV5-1,ASSLEPTNEKLF
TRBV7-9,ASSLEDRED
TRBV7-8,ASSDPLEAGELYEQY
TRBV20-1,SANLPLGGGPFRETQY
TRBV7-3,ASSLGSLMLYNEQF
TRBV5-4,ASSPRPGRGDTQY